Reported below is one T cell receptor beta chain. This entry comes from a study of shared clonotypes between healthy human individuals. Libraries were prepared by immunoSEQ multiplex PCR; TCRdb keeps only in-frame clonotypes and omits some of them. The sample has just over 2,000,000 clones, roughly 95% seen once; the top ten hold approximately 0.13%. From germline, CDR1 is SGHTA and CDR2 FQGTGA. There are 15 residues in the CDR3. V was clipped by 5 bases and J by 8 bases, with 19 bases between them. Both subsets, CD45RA+ naive and CD45RA-negative memory, were split from the CD4+ cells. This sequence was found in a man between 18 and 35 years old in good health. The rearrangement links TRBV7-3 to TRBJ2-1; D may match TRBD1 or TRBD2 (5 bases each). Sequenced sample: naive CD4+ T cells sorted from blood. The subset: CD45RA+ positively selected. Here the CDR3 reads CASSRSRDVVDEQFF. CDR3 in DNA: TGTGCCAGCAGCCGCTCCAGGGACGTAGTCGATGAGCAGTTCTTC.